Below are 13 T cell receptor beta chains sequenced from a single sample in a study of blood T cells in healthy people across ages. A second PCR of about 7 to 12 cycles used a sample-barcoded 5' primer and a J-beta primer mix. TCRdb analysed the 5' RACE reads with MiXCR anew, one entry per CDR3 protein. The sample contains hundreds of thousands of distinct CDR3 sequences, roughly 32% of which appear only once. The sequencing sample was made of blood. These receptors were obtained from a woman older than 75 in good health.

This clonotype showed up just a few times. The junction differs from germline at one of its ends, possibly a read error. The chain has TRBV7-9 and TRBJ2-7; 7 bases fit TRBD2. The germline V gene has CDR1 SEHNR and CDR2 FQNEAQ (reference sequence). CDR3 length equals 16 residues. The CDR3: CASSLAETTARYEQYF. In DNA form, the CDR3 reads TGTGCCAGCAGCCTAGCGGAGACGACTGCGCGCTACGAGCAGTACTTC.

As concerns this clonotype: A junction end diverges from the germline sequence, so it may reflect a read error. This chain joins TRBV2 and TRBJ1-6; D gene uncertain. The CDR3 covers 13 residues. In germline, CDR1 is SNHLY, CDR2 FYNNEI. This chain's CDR3 is CASRDAAASPPHF. The CDR3 DNA reads TGTGCCAGCAGGGATGCAGCGGCTTCACCCCCCCACTTT.

A note on this clonotype: A much larger clone lies one base from this, so it may be a read error. This chain links TRBV28 with TRBJ2-5; maybe TRBD1 (5 bases). V was pared by 2 bases and J by 11 bases, with 15 bases between. Germline-derived CDR1 and CDR2 are MDHEN and SYDVKM. This CDR3 contains 13 residues. The chain's CDR3 is CASSLNWGNEQYF. CDR3 bases: TGTGCCAGCAGTTTAAATTGGGGCAATGAGCAGTACTTC.

About this clonotype itself: A much larger clone is a single base away; this may be a read error. The chain is built from TRBV30 and TRBJ2-5; D not resolved. The DNA end favors TRBJ2-1, so the J call may be wrong. Germline CDR1 GTSNPN, CDR2 SVGIG (reference sequence). This CDR3 is built from 12 residues. The CDR3 nucleotides read TGTGCCTGGAGTGGGAACCAAGAGACCCAGTTCTTC. Amino acids: CAWSGNQETQFF.

Comments on this clonotype: A much larger clonotype is one base distant, so this may be a read error. The CDR3 reads CSAFTAVGSYNEQFF. Here the CDR3 DNA reads TGCAGTGCTTTCACGGCAGTGGGCTCCTACAATGAGCAGTTCTTC. The chain links TRBV20-1 to TRBJ2-1; no reliable D call. V dropped 5 bases and J dropped 0 bases, with 14 bases sitting between them. The CDR3 has 15 amino acids. The germline V gene has CDR1 DFQATT and CDR2 SNEGSKA (reference sequence).

The chain carries TRBV9 and TRBJ2-6; TRBD1 agrees at 11 bases. Germline lookup yields CDR1 SGDLS and CDR2 YYNGEE. J was trimmed by 3 bases and V by 2 bases; bases with no gene match: 10. The CDR3 runs to 19 residues. In nucleotides, the CDR3 is TGTGCCAGCAGCGTGCTAGGACAGGGGGCGCGTAGTGGGGCCAACGTCCTGACTTTC. It encodes CASSVLGQGARSGANVLTF. Supplemented by reference TRBV9 and TRBJ2-6, the full variable domain reads DSGVTQTPKHLITATGQRVTLRCSPRSGDLSVYWYQQSLDQGLQFLIQYYNGEERAKGNILERFSAQQFPDLHSELNLSSLELGDSALYFCASSVLGQGARSGANVLTFGAGSRLTVL.

This clonotype was seen more than once but under ten times. This chain uses TRBV25-1 with TRBJ1-6; 8 bases line up with TRBD1. V shed 7 bases and J 10 bases; nucleotides not matched to a gene: 9. Germline V gene lookup returns CDR1 MGHDK and CDR2 SYGVNS. The CDR3 has 14 amino acids. CDR3 sequence: CASTRTGPNSPLHF. CDR3 DNA sequence: TGTGCCAGCACCCGGACAGGGCCAAACTCACCCCTCCACTTT.

The chain is built from TRBV15 and TRBJ2-3; 7 bases map to TRBD1. The CDR3 sequence is 15 residues long. Germline assignment: CDR1 LNHNV and CDR2 YYDKDF (reference sequence). The V gene end was trimmed by 5 bases and the J gene end by 0 bases; junction bases not matched to a gene: 5. CDR3 amino acids: CATSVGTASTDTQYF. The CDR3 nucleotides are TGTGCCACCAGCGTCGGGACAGCTAGCACAGATACGCAGTATTTT. Variable domain in full (rest from reference TRBV15 and TRBJ2-3): DAMVIQNPRYQVTQFGKPVTLSCSQTLNHNVMYWYQQKSSQAPKLLFHYYDKDFNNEADTPDNFQSRRPNTSFCFLDIRSPGLGDTAMYLCATSVGTASTDTQYFGPGTRLTVL.

This clonotype was seen at least ten times. The genes are TRBV2 and TRBJ1-4; 7 positions match TRBD1. In germline, CDR1 is SNHLY, CDR2 FYNNEI. The CDR3 extends over 15 amino acids. With V trimmed by 2 bases and J by 5 bases, 5 bases remained unmatched. Here the CDR3 DNA reads TGTGCCAGCAGTGAAATGGGACAGCAGAATGAAAAACTGTTTTTT. It yields the protein CASSEMGQQNEKLFF.

This clonotype was detected only a few times. The chain is built from TRBV6-2 or TRBV6-3 and TRBJ1-6; the match to TRBD1 covers 7 bases. Trimming removed 5 bases from V and 9 bases from J; junction bases left unmatched: 13. The CDR3 has 16 amino acids. The V gene's germline CDR1 is MNHEY and CDR2 SVGEGT. The CDR3 loop reads CASSRHNRGRGSPLHF. CDR3 sequence (DNA): TGTGCCAGCAGTCGCCACAACAGGGGCCGAGGTTCACCCCTCCACTTT.

The gene calls are TRBV12-3 or TRBV12-4 and TRBJ1-5, with D tentatively TRBD1 (5 bases). The ends were cut back, 1 base at V and 6 bases at J, with 7 bases in the middle. The CDR3 totals 13 residues. CDR3 nucleotides: TGTGCCAGCAGTTTAGAAAGGGGTCAGCCCCAGCATTTT. Its translation is CASSLERGQPQHF.

There are many counts of this clonotype. V is TRBV7-8 and J is TRBJ2-7, with D uncertain. Germline assignment: CDR1 SGHVS and CDR2 FQNEAQ. The V gene lost 5 bases and the J gene lost 1 base, with 18 bases spanning the gap. The CDR3 is 16 amino acids. CDR3 bases: TGTGCCAGCAGCCAACGAATTCTGGGTTCTTCCTACGAGCAGTACTTC. Translating gives CASSQRILGSSYEQYF.

This clonotype was found many times. This chain uses TRBV4-2 with TRBJ1-5; D is undetermined. The CDR3 loop spans 13 amino acids. Per germline, CDR1 LGHNA and CDR2 YNFKEQ. V lost 0 bases and J 4 bases, leaving 4 bases between the germline ends. The CDR3 DNA sequence: TGTGCCAGCAGCCAAGACAGGAATCAGCCCCAGCATTTT. This encodes CASSQDRNQPQHF.